These 31 T cell receptor beta chains came from one sample sequenced in a study of regulatory T cells in long-lasting Graves disease. The time point is: newly diagnosed GD, antithyroid drugs for less than 3 months. After RNA was extracted from PBMCs, the TCR library was made from it. CDR3 regions were amplified by Arm-PCR using iRepertoire HTBI primers to build TCR beta libraries. In TCRdb, the multiplex PCR reads were re-called with MiXCR into one record per CDR3 protein. Of 350,000 to 400,000 distinct CDR3 sequences in the sample, about 16% were seen once. The sample in question was peripheral blood mononuclear cells (PBMCs), obtained at new diagnosis, from a patient treated with antithyroid drugs. These receptor sequences come from a female donor with Graves disease.

This clonotype occurred a few times. This chain uses TRBV4-2 with TRBJ2-7; 8 bases agree with TRBD2. The germline gives CDR1 LGHNA, CDR2 YNFKEQ. After removal of 0 bases from V and 1 base from J, the junction contained 2 bases not matched to a gene. This CDR3 is built from 15 residues. The CDR3 is CASSQEERGSYEQYF. The CDR3, as DNA: TGTGCCAGCAGCCAAGAGGAGCGGGGGTCCTACGAGCAGTACTTC.

This clonotype was detected ten times or more. J is TRBJ2-7 and V is TRBV4-2; the match to TRBD2 covers 16 bases. Germline V gene data show CDR1 as LGHNA and CDR2 as YNFKEQ. Trimming took 1 base from V and 4 from J; bases not matched to a gene: 4. There are 17 residues in the CDR3. In nucleotides, the CDR3 is TGTGCCAGCAGCCAAGCGGGACTAGCGGGAGGGGGGTACGAGCAGTACTTC. It encodes CASSQAGLAGGGYEQYF.

This clonotype was observed a handful of times. The chain employs TRBV10-3 and TRBJ2-1; TRBD2 agrees at 12 bases. Losses at the gene ends were 6 bases for V and 1 base for J; bases not matched to a gene: 7. Germline CDR1 ENHRY, CDR2 SYGVKD. The CDR3 length is 17 residues. CDR3 in amino acids: CAISRGLAGPSYNEQFF. The CDR3 nucleotides are TGTGCCATCAGCCGGGGACTAGCGGGTCCTTCCTACAATGAGCAGTTCTTC.

This clonotype was recorded at least ten times. V and J are TRBV7-2 and TRBJ1-5, with TRBD1 matching 7 bases. Looked up from germline, CDR1 is SGHTA and CDR2 is FQGNSA. This CDR3 comprises 14 residues. Losses at the gene ends were 5 bases for V and 4 bases for J; bases not matched to a gene: 5. The CDR3 DNA reads as TGTGCCAGCAGCGCAAGGACAGGTAATCAGCCCCAGCATTTT. This translates into CASSARTGNQPQHF. Drawing the rest from reference TRBV7-2 and TRBJ1-5, the complete variable domain is GAGVSQSPSNKVTEKGKDVELRCDPISGHTALYWYRQSLGQGLEFLIYFQGNSAPDKSGLPSDRFSAERTGGSVSTLTIQRTQQEDSAVYLCASSARTGNQPQHFGDGTRLSIL.

This clonotype has a count of ten or more. The junction and the germline gene differ at one end; a read error may be behind it. This chain links TRBV7-7 with TRBJ2-1, with TRBD1 matching over 7 bases. Germline-derived CDR1 and CDR2 are SSHAT and FNYEAQ (reference sequence). This CDR3 is built from 15 residues. CDR3 in DNA: TGTGCTAGCAGCTCCGGGACAGCCAATTACAATGAGCAGTTCTTC. It codes for CASSSGTANYNEQFF.

This clonotype has a count of ten or more. The V call is TRBV7-3, the J call TRBJ2-3; D gene unclear. The CDR3 loop spans 16 amino acids. The V and J ends lost 2 bases and 2 bases respectively, with 14 bases between them. From germline, CDR1 is SGHTA and CDR2 FQGTGA. The CDR3 reads CASSLSGRTVTDTQYF. In DNA form, the CDR3 reads TGTGCCAGCAGCTTATCGGGCCGCACGGTCACAGATACGCAGTATTTT.

This clonotype was seen a handful of times. A read error is possible here, since a much larger clone lies one base away. The chain links TRBV2 to TRBJ2-3, with 12 nucleotides matching TRBD1. The DNA end lines up better with TRBJ1-1; the J call may be wrong. The CDR3 length is 15 residues. Germline-derived CDR1 and CDR2 are SNHLY and FYNNEI. CDR3 sequence reads: CAGREAGTGGEGAFF. The DNA of the CDR3 is TGTGCCGGCAGGGAGGCCGGGACAGGGGGCGAGGGAGCTTTCTTT.

For this clonotype: A much larger clone is a single base away; this may be a read error. This chain uses TRBV15 with TRBJ1-1; no definite D call. The CDR3 sequence is 11 residues long. Germline-derived CDR1 and CDR2 are LNHNV and YYDKDF (reference sequence). The CDR3 coding sequence is TGTGCCACCAGCAGAGACACTGATGCTTTCTTT. This gives the protein CATSRDTDAFF.

This clonotype was counted a single time. A much larger clone is a single base away; this may be a read error. The gene calls are TRBV20-1 and TRBJ2-3; D may be TRBD2 (6 bases). The CDR3 consists of 18 residues. CDR1 DFQATT and CDR2 SNEGSKA come from the germline V gene (reference sequence). Between the trimmed V and J ends, which lost 3 bases and 1 base, there was a span of 23 bases. The CDR3 reads CSASPWLAREPGTDTQYF. Here the CDR3 DNA reads TGCAGTGCTAGTCCTTGGCTAGCGCGAGAACCGGGCACAGATACGCAGTATTTT.

This clonotype was recorded at least ten times. The chain uses TRBV24-1 and TRBJ1-1, with D unclear. The CDR3 has 17 residues. Per the germline V gene, CDR1 is KGHDR and CDR2 is SFDVKD. With 1 base removed from V and 1 base from J, the gap between germline ends came to 15 bases. The chain's CDR3 is CATSDFTPESSNTEAFF. The DNA of the CDR3 is TGTGCCACCAGTGATTTTACCCCAGAAAGCTCGAACACTGAAGCTTTCTTT.

A few counts support this clonotype. The chain has TRBV29-1 and TRBJ1-3; D gene ambiguous. This CDR3 comprises 14 residues. Germline CDR1 SQVTM, CDR2 ANQGSEA. With 3 bases removed from V and 0 bases from J, the gap between germline ends came to 9 bases. CDR3 sequence (DNA): TGCAGCGTTGATAGACGGAGCTCTGGAAACACCATATATTTT. Encoded protein: CSVDRRSSGNTIYF.

In its sample, this clonotype was seen a few times. CDR3 region: CASSGFSGGTGELFF. DNA of the CDR3: TGTGCCAGCAGTGGATTTTCAGGGGGCACCGGGGAGCTGTTTTTT. This chain uses TRBV6-4 with TRBJ2-2; TRBD1 aligns across 7 bases. The CDR3 extends over 15 amino acids. V gave up 4 bases and J gave up 4 bases; unmatched junction bases: 6. CDR1 and CDR2 (germline): MRHNA, SNTAGT.

The rearrangement uses TRBV7-8 and TRBJ2-5, with no clear D. Germline loops: CDR1 SGHVS, CDR2 FQNEAQ. This CDR3 is built from 17 residues. V lost 4 bases, J lost 1 base, and 19 bases lay in between. This chain's CDR3 is CASSSEVYPERQETQYF. The DNA of the CDR3 is TGTGCCAGCAGCTCTGAGGTTTACCCGGAACGCCAAGAGACCCAGTACTTC.

This clonotype appeared many times. This chain joins TRBV28 and TRBJ2-7; D not certain. CDR1 is MDHEN, CDR2 SYDVKM, per germline. This CDR3 spans 14 amino acids. The V gene lost 6 bases and the J gene lost 0 bases, with 12 bases spanning the gap. CDR3 sequence: CASSSVIRSYEQYF. CDR3 bases: TGTGCCAGCAGCTCCGTGATCCGCTCCTACGAGCAGTACTTC.

This clonotype was counted at least ten times. J is TRBJ2-7 and V is TRBV12-3 or TRBV12-4; D unresolved. This CDR3 is 14 amino acids long. V gave up 8 bases and J gave up 4 bases, with 18 bases separating them. The CDR3 DNA sequence: TGTGCCAGCCACCCCCGGGCCAGCTTTTACGAGCAGTACTTC. Its protein is CASHPRASFYEQYF.

The J gene is TRBJ1-5, the V gene TRBV5-1, with D unclear. Germline V lookup: CDR1 SGHRS, CDR2 YFSETQ. The CDR3 is made up of 13 amino acids. The ends were cut back, 2 bases at V and 4 bases at J, with 7 bases in the middle. CDR3: CASSLELNQPQHF. The CDR3 DNA reads TGCGCCAGCAGCTTAGAACTAAATCAGCCCCAGCATTTT.

This clonotype was seen more than once but under ten times. The chain has TRBV27 and TRBJ2-7, with a possible D match to TRBD2 (6 bases). Per the germline V gene, CDR1 is MNHEY and CDR2 is SMNVEV (reference sequence). The CDR3 runs 16 residues. V lost 2 bases to trimming and J lost 0 bases, with 14 bases between them. The CDR3 loop is CASSLLSTSISYEQYF. The CDR3 nucleotides are TGTGCCAGCAGTTTACTCAGTACTAGCATCTCCTACGAGCAGTACTTC.

This clonotype was seen many times. The chain combines TRBV20-1 with TRBJ2-7; D remains unclear. V was pared by 5 bases and J by 4 bases, with 9 bases between. Germline assignment: CDR1 DFQATT and CDR2 SNEGSKA (reference sequence). The length of the CDR3 is 11 residues. CDR3: CSAPLQYEQYF. Written as DNA, the CDR3 is TGCAGTGCTCCGCTACAATACGAGCAGTACTTC.

This clonotype was seen ten or more times. This CDR3 reads CASSPGGGRRLNEQFF. Written as DNA, the CDR3 is TGTGCCAGCAGTCCCGGAGGGGGTCGTCGATTAAATGAGCAGTTCTTC. The chain employs TRBV27 and TRBJ2-1; D tentatively fits TRBD1 or TRBD2 (6 bases each). The length of the CDR3 is 16 residues. CDR1 and CDR2 from the germline V gene are MNHEY and SMNVEV (reference sequence). V was trimmed by 5 bases and J by 7 bases, leaving 21 bases between them.

This clonotype was recorded many times. This chain connects TRBV2 to TRBJ1-6; no clear D. Trimming took off 3 bases at V and 0 bases at J, with 9 bases between the two ends. Per germline, CDR1 SNHLY and CDR2 FYNNEI. This CDR3 contains 16 residues. Here the CDR3 reads CASSEGSSSYNSPLHF. CDR3 DNA: TGTGCCAGCAGTGAGGGCAGTAGCTCCTATAATTCACCCCTCCACTTT.

This clonotype has ten or more counts. An end of the junction does not agree with germline; a read error may underlie this. The CDR3: CASSLGQGYTF. The CDR3 DNA is TGTGCCAGCAGCTTGGGGCAGGGCTACACCTTC. The chain combines TRBV5-1 with TRBJ1-2, with a possible D match to TRBD1 (5 bases). CDR3 size: 11 residues. In germline, CDR1 is SGHRS, CDR2 YFSETQ.

This clonotype has a count of ten or more. This chain links TRBV5-1 with TRBJ1-1, with 7 bases that match TRBD1. Germline trimming cut 4 bases from V and 1 base from J; bases unmatched to any gene: 10. This CDR3 spans 16 amino acids. CDR1 and CDR2 (germline): SGHRS, YFSETQ. CDR3 amino acids: CASSATVSGGNTEAFF. DNA of the CDR3: TGCGCCAGCAGCGCTACGGTGTCAGGGGGGAACACTGAAGCTTTCTTT.

Only a few counts were recorded for this clonotype. The gene calls are TRBV24-1 and TRBJ1-5; no clear D gene. The CDR3 has 12 amino acids. The germline gives CDR1 KGHDR, CDR2 SFDVKD. The V and J ends lost 3 bases and 8 bases respectively, with 7 bases between them. The CDR3 DNA sequence: TGTGCCACCAGTGATCCCCCGGAGCCCCAGCATTTT. Translation: CATSDPPEPQHF.

This clonotype was counted only a few times. This clone may be a read error of a much larger clone one base away. The chain carries TRBV20-1 and TRBJ1-4, with TRBD1 identical over 9 bases. CDR1 is DFQATT, CDR2 SNEGSKA, per germline (reference sequence). The ends lost 6 bases at V and 8 bases at J; junction bases unmatched: 7. This CDR3 is 13 amino acids long. CDR3: CSAVNRGQEKLFF. In DNA form, the CDR3 reads TGCAGTGCCGTGAACAGGGGGCAGGAAAAACTGTTTTTT.

This clonotype has at least ten counts. Sequence at one end of the junction differs from germline and may be a read error. The CDR3 spells CASSAGLAGSTDTQYF. CDR3 DNA: TGTGCCAGCAGCGCAGGACTAGCGGGTTCCACAGATACGCAGTATTTT. This chain links TRBV5-1 with TRBJ2-3; 11 nucleotides match TRBD2. The CDR3 loop spans 16 amino acids. Germline loops: CDR1 SGHRS, CDR2 YFSETQ. Together with reference TRBV5-1 and TRBJ2-3, the CDR3 gives the full variable domain: KAGVTQTPRYLIKTRGQQVTLSCSPISGHRSVSWYQQTPGQGLQFLFEYFSETQRNKGNFPGRFSGRQFSNSRSEMNVSTLELGDSALYLCASSAGLAGSTDTQYFGPGTRLTVL.

Regarding this clonotype: A far bigger clonotype differs at one base, so this is likely a read error. V is TRBV3-1 and J is TRBJ2-7; 10 bases line up with TRBD2. After removal of 6 bases from V and 2 bases from J, the junction contained 4 bases not matched to a gene. This CDR3 is built from 14 residues. Germline CDR1 reads LGHDT; CDR2 reads YNNKEL (reference sequence). The CDR3 DNA reads TGTGCCAGCAGAGACACTAGCGGGACCTACGAGCAGTACTTC. Residues: CASRDTSGTYEQYF.

The J gene is TRBJ2-3, the V gene TRBV6-4, with TRBD2 matching over 8 bases. Germline lookup yields CDR1 MRHNA and CDR2 SNTAGT. Trimming at V came to 5 bases and at J to 0 bases, leaving 7 bases not matched to a gene. This CDR3 spans 16 amino acids. CDR3 in amino acids: CASSKGGLGSTDTQYF. CDR3 DNA: TGTGCCAGCAGTAAAGGGGGACTAGGGAGCACAGATACGCAGTATTTT.

This clonotype was seen repeatedly, ten times or more. The chain is built from TRBV11-2 and TRBJ1-2, with a weak D call TRBD1 (5 bases). Deletions cut 3 bases from V and 4 bases from J, with 18 bases between. The CDR3 spans 16 residues. Germline lookup yields CDR1 SGHAT and CDR2 FQNNGV. As DNA, the CDR3 is TGTGCCAGCAGCTTTAACCCTGGCGGGGGGGGCTATGGCTACACCTTC. It translates to CASSFNPGGGGYGYTF.

This clonotype was observed at least ten times. The chain is built from TRBV5-4 and TRBJ2-3, with TRBD1 identical over 11 bases. The ends lost 2 bases at V and 1 base at J; junction bases unmatched: 3. This CDR3 has 16 amino acids. Germline V gene sequence: CDR1 SGHNT, CDR2 YYREEE (reference sequence). DNA for the CDR3: TGTGCCAGCAGCTTCGGACAGGGGGCGCGCACAGATACGCAGTATTTT. Translated, it gives CASSFGQGARTDTQYF.

This clonotype has ten or more counts. The CDR3 loop reads CASSYSTTRGTGAGETQYF. CDR3 nucleotides: TGTGCCAGCAGTTACTCGACGACCCGAGGGACGGGAGCAGGAGAGACCCAGTACTTC. This rearrangement joins TRBV6-5 to TRBJ2-5, with TRBD2 as a possible D gene (6 bases). The CDR3 runs 19 residues. Trimming removed 0 bases at V and 4 bases at J, with 24 bases between. In germline, CDR1 is MNHEY, CDR2 SVGAGI.

This clonotype has a count of ten or more. J is TRBJ2-1 and V is TRBV5-1; TRBD2 might be the D (6 bases). CDR1 is SGHRS, CDR2 YFSETQ, per germline. The CDR3 runs to 12 residues. V lost 3 bases to trimming and J lost 7 bases, with 8 bases between them. CDR3 DNA: TGCGCCAGCAGCTGGGGGGAGAATGAGCAGTTCTTC. Translated: CASSWGENEQFF.